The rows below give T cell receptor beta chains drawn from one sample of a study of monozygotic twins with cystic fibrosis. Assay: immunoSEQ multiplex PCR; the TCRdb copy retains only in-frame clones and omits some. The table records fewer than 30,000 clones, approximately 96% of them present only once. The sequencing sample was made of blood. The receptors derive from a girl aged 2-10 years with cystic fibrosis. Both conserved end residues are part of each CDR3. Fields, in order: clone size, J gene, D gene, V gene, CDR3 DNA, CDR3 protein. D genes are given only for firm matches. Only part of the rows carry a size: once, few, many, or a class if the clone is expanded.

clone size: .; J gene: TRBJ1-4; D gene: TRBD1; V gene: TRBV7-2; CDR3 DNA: TGTGCCAGCAGGAAAGACAGGGGTGGTGAAAAACTGTTTTTT; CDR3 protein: CASRKDRGGEKLFF
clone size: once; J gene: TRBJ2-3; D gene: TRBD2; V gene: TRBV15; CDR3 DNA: TGTGCCACCAGCAGAGATATCGCGGGAGCATGGGATACGCAGTATTTT; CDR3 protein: CATSRDIAGAWDTQYF
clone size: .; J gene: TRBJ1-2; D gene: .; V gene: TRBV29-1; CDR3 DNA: TGCAGCACTCGTGACCGCTTCGGGGTCTATGGCTACACCTTC; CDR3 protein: CSTRDRFGVYGYTF
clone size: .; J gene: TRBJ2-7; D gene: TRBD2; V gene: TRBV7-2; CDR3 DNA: TGTGCCAGCAGCCTGAGGACTAGCGCGATCTACGAGCAGTACTTC; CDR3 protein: CASSLRTSAIYEQYF
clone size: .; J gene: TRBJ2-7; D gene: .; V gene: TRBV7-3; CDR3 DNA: TGTGCCAGCAGCTTAAGTGGGCCCTACGAGCAGTACTTC; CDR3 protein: CASSLSGPYEQYF
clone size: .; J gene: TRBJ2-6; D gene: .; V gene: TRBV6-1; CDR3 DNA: TGTGCCGCGAGACTGGATCCTGGGGCCAACGTCCTGACTTTC; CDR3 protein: CAARLDPGANVLTF
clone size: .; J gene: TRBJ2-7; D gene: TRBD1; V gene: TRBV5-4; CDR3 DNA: TGTGCCAGCAGCTCGACAGGGCTGGCCTACGAGCAGTACTTC; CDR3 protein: CASSSTGLAYEQYF
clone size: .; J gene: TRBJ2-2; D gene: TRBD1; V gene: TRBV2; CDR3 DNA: TGTGCCAGCAGTGAGCTGGGACAGGTAGGGGAGCTGTTTTTT; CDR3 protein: CASSELGQVGELFF
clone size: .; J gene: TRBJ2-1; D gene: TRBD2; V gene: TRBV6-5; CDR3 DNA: TGTGCCAGCAGTAGCCCTAGCGGGACCTACAATGAGCAGTTCTTC; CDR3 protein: CASSSPSGTYNEQFF
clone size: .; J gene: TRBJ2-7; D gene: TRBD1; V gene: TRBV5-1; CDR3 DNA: TGCGCCAGCAGCTTGGGGAGCGGGACAGGGGGCGAGCAGTACTTC; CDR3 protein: CASSLGSGTGGEQYF
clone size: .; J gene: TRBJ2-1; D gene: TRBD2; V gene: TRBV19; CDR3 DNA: TGTGCCAGTAGTATTGGGCTAGCGGGAGGTAGTGAGCAGTTCTTC; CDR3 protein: CASSIGLAGGSEQFF
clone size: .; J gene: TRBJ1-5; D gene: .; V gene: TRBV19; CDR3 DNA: TGTGCCAGTAGTATGGGAGGCAATCAGCCCCAGCATTTT; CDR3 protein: CASSMGGNQPQHF
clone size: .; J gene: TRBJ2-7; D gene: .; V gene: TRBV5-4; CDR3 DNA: TGTGCCAGCAGCTTGGCCGGACTGATACCCTACGAGCAGTACTTC; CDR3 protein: CASSLAGLIPYEQYF
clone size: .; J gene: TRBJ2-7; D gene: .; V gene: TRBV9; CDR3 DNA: TGTGCCAGCAGTGTATCTTCCTCCTACGAGCAGTACTTC; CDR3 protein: CASSVSSSYEQYF
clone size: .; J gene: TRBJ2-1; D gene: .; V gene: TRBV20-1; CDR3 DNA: TGCAGTGCTAGACCCGGTTCTCAGCAGTTCTTC; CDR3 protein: CSARPGSQQFF
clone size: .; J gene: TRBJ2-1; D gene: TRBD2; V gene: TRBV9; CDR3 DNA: TGTGCCAGCAGCGTAGACGCCGGGACTAGCGGGACCCGCTCCTACAATGAGCAGTTCTTC; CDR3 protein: CASSVDAGTSGTRSYNEQFF
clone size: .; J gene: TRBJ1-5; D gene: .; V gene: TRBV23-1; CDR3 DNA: TGCGCCAGCACTTCAATCGTAGAGTTCACCCGGGGAGGCAATCAGCCCCAGCATTTT; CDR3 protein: CASTSIVEFTRGGNQPQHF
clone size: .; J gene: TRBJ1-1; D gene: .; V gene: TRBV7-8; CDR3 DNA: TGTGCCAGCAGCTTGGGATATCAGGGCACTGAAGCTTTCTTT; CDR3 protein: CASSLGYQGTEAFF
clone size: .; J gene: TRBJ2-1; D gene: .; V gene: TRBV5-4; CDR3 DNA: TGTGCCAGCAGCCCCTTTGGGGACCCCTCCTACAATGAGCAGTTCTTC; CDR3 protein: CASSPFGDPSYNEQFF
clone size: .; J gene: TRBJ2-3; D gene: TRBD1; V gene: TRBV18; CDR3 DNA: TGTGCCAGCTCACCTCCGGACAGGTTTCTGTCCGATACGCAGTATTTT; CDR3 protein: CASSPPDRFLSDTQYF
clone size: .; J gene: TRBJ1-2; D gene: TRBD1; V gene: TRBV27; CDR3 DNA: TGTGCCAGCAGTTCCTGGGGACAGGGGGGTGGCTACACCTTC; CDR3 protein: CASSSWGQGGGYTF
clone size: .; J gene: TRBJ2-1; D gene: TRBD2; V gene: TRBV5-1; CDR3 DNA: TGCGCCAGCAGCTCGGGACTATCAACCTACAATGAGCAGTTCTTC; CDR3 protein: CASSSGLSTYNEQFF
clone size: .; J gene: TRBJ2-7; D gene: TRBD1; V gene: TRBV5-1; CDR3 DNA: TGCGCCAGCAGCTCTGAGACAGGGGTGCCCTACGAGCAGTACTTC; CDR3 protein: CASSSETGVPYEQYF
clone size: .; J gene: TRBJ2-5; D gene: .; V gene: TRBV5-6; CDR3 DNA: TGTGCCAGCAGCTTTGGCGACTCCCAAGAGACCCAGTACTTC; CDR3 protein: CASSFGDSQETQYF
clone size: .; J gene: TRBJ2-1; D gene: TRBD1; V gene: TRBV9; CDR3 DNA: TGTGCCAGCAGTTACGACAGGGTCGAGGGCAATGAGCAGTTCTTC; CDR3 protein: CASSYDRVEGNEQFF
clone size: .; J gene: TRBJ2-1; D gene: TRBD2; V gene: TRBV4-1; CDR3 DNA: TGCGCCAGCAGCCAGACACTAGCGGGTTCCTACAATGAGCAGTTCTTC; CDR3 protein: CASSQTLAGSYNEQFF
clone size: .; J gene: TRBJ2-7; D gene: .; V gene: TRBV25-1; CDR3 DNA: TGTGCCAGCAGTGGACAGGCGTACGAGCAGTACTTC; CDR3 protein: CASSGQAYEQYF
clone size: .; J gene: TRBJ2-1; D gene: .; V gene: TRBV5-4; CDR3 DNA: TGTGCCAGCAGCTTGGACTGGAAATCCTACAATGAGCAGTTCTTC; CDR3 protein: CASSLDWKSYNEQFF
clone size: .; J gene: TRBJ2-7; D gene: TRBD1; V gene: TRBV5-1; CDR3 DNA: TGCGCCAGCAGCCCGGGGACAGGGAACTACGAGCAGTACTTC; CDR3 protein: CASSPGTGNYEQYF
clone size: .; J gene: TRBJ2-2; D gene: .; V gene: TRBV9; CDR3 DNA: TGTGCCAGCAGCTACCGAGACCGTACAGGGACCGGGGAGCTGTTTTTT; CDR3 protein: CASSYRDRTGTGELFF
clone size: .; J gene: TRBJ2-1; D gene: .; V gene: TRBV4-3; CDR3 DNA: TGCGCCAGCAGCCAAGATTCGCAGGGGAATGAGCAGTTCTTC; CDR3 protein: CASSQDSQGNEQFF